The rows below give T cell receptor beta chains drawn from one sample of a study of cytomegalovirus exposure and HLA in healthy donors. Only in-frame clones appear in the TCRdb table, and some are missing; sequencing was by immunoSEQ multiplex PCR. In the table there are under 75,000 clones, more than 85% of which are singletons. Material for sequencing was PBMCs. All receptors come from a young man in good health and CMV-seropositive. Each CDR3 is given with its conserved first and last residue. A D gene is named only where the DNA matches it firmly.

v_call,d_call,cdr3_aa
TRBV19,-,CASSAGAGELFF
TRBV29-1,-,CSVVTGNTEAFF
TRBV30,TRBD2,CAWSVDGGRVETQYF
TRBV7-9,TRBD1,CASSQGADSTDTQYF
TRBV18,-,CASSPLFVGAEYNEQFF
TRBV5-1,TRBD1,CASSLQGEGATEAFF
TRBV15,TRBD1,CATSQWGTGPYEQYF
TRBV30,-,CAWSVAGYEKLFF
TRBV7-9,TRBD1,CASSWTGATDTQYF
TRBV7-3,-,CASSQFGGFGYEQYF
TRBV5-1,TRBD2,CASSRGSSGSLSYEQYF
TRBV11-2,-,CASSPSSLRRETQYF
TRBV23-1,-,CASSQSRGLYIQYF
TRBV5-1,-,CASSGGIDYEQYF
TRBV28,TRBD1,CASSSRSTGRNTGELFF
TRBV6-1,-,CASALVPESTDTQYF
TRBV28,TRBD1,CASSSGTGGRGYTF
TRBV5-1,-,CASNADAGYEQYF
TRBV11-2,TRBD1,CASSLTGGNTEAFF
TRBV19,-,CASGSESSSYNEQFF
TRBV4-2,-,CASSQGRTENQPQHF
TRBV10-1,TRBD2,CASSSGSNEQFF
TRBV11-3,TRBD2,CASSLRGGYEQYF
TRBV7-6,-,CASSSQGVVKTQYF
TRBV28,TRBD1,CASRQGSKNIQYF
TRBV6-5,TRBD1,CASRGTGNYEQYF
TRBV28,-,CASKGGPDTQYF
TRBV25-1,TRBD2,CAKRTTSGIAKNIQYF
TRBV29-1,TRBD2,CSSGTSGNEQFF
TRBV7-9,-,CASRGGVGPSSYEQYF
TRBV10-3,-,CAISETPNTGELFF
TRBV5-1,-,CASSNGRENTEAFF
TRBV27,-,CASKLENNEQFF
TRBV6-5,-,CASSMGGGGETQYF
TRBV18,TRBD1,CASSKQGASYEQYF
TRBV6-5,-,CASSYSWAISYNEQFF
TRBV28,-,CASSLWSEAIAKNIQYF
TRBV28,TRBD1,CASSPIGQGYGYTF
TRBV4-1,TRBD2,CASSPHGGSGSMADTQYF
TRBV5-1,TRBD2,CASSWRTSGSYEQYF
TRBV28,TRBD1,CASSLGTESYEQYF
TRBV5-8,-,CASLTGSTYTEAFF
TRBV27,TRBD2,CASSPGLAGGPSSYNEQFF
TRBV6-5,-,CASSWRGPGNTIYF
TRBV5-1,-,CASTRGVGPSYEQYF
TRBV19,TRBD1,CASSTRDRGIQYF
TRBV5-1,-,CASSLPGSSYNEQFF
TRBV27,TRBD1,CASSAGTGSNEQYF
TRBV19,TRBD1,CASSYGTEAGTEAFF
TRBV5-1,TRBD2,CASSPLSGTSYNEQFF
TRBV5-1,TRBD2,CASTPWGGDYQETQYF
TRBV7-2,-,CASSLDRFSYNEQFF
TRBV15,TRBD2,CATSPARDRLSGRPNTGELFF
TRBV28,TRBD1,CASSTTGTGLYQPQHF
TRBV6-5,-,CASSYSRHYEQYF
TRBV25-1,TRBD1,CASEARDGDRGYGYTF
TRBV12-2,-,CASRLAPGVNPPVEQFF